This TCR beta chain was documented in a study of cytomegalovirus exposure and HLA in healthy donors. The germline CDR1 and CDR2 sequences are SGHRS and YFSETQ. This CDR3 is built from 15 residues. The V end was cut by 3 bases, the J end by 1 base, with 8 bases between. Vbeta (60) and Jbeta (13) primers were used in the PCR. Sequenced by immunoSEQ multiplex PCR; TCRdb stores in-frame clones only, minus some. This sample has 85,000 to 100,000 clones, with just under 80% found just once. The chain links TRBV5-1 to TRBJ1-6; a weak D match, TRBD1 (5 bases). The TCR originated in a woman between 35 and 50 years old in good health and CMV-seronegative. The sequenced material came from PBMCs. DNA for the CDR3: TGCGCCAGCAGCTACGACAGTTCCTATAATTCACCCCTCCACTTT. Translating it yields CASSYDSSYNSPLHF. The variable domain in full, completed from reference TRBV5-1 and TRBJ1-6, reads KAGVTQTPRYLIKTRGQQVTLSCSPISGHRSVSWYQQTPGQGLQFLFEYFSETQRNKGNFPGRFSGRQFSNSRSEMNVSTLELGDSALYLCASSYDSSYNSPLHFGNGTRLTVT.